Given below is one T cell receptor beta chain in context. The data were obtained in a study of blood T cell repertoires in COVID-19. The CDR3 has 12 amino acids. Germline-derived CDR1 and CDR2 are SGHAT and FQNNGV. Trimming took off 1 base at V and 8 bases at J, with 8 bases between the two ends. Sequencing was performed with immunoSEQ multiplex PCR; in TCRdb, only in-frame clones are kept and a portion is missing. Of hundreds of thousands of clones in the sample, nearly 90% were seen once. Sequencing was done on a sample of PBMCs or T cells enriched from blood (not recorded which). The V gene is TRBV11-2, the J gene TRBJ1-1; TRBD1 might be the D (6 bases). The TCR originated in a woman aged 18-29 years with acute COVID-19. The CDR3 reads CASSLGTAEAFF. CDR3 coding DNA: TGTGCCAGCAGCTTAGGGACAGCAGAAGCTTTCTTT. Full variable domain (rest looked up from reference TRBV11-2 and TRBJ1-1): EAGVAQSPRYKIIEKRQSVAFWCNPISGHATLYWYQQILGQGPKLLIQFQNNGVVDDSQLPKDRFSAERLKGVDSTLKIQPAKLEDSAVYLCASSLGTAEAFFGQGTRLTVV.